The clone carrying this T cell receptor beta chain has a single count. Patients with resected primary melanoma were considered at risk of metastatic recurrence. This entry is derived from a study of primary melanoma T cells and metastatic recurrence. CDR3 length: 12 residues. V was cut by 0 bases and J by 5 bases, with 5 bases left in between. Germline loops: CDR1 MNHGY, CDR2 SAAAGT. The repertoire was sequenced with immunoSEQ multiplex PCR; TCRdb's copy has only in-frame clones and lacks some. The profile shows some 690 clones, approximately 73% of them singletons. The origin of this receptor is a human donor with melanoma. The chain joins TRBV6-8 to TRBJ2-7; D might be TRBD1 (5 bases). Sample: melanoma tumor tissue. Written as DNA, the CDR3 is TGTGCCAGCAGTTACTCCAGGGACGAGCAGTACTTC. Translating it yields CASSYSRDEQYF.